The rows below give T cell receptor beta chains drawn from one sample of a study of blood T cell repertoires in COVID-19. Generated by immunoSEQ multiplex PCR, the TCRdb table keeps only in-frame clones and is missing some. The table has under 150,000 clones, approximately 81% seen once. What was sequenced was peripheral blood. The receptors stem from a human donor in a cohort sampled during active COVID-19. The CDR3 runs from the conserved cysteine through the conserved F or W. A D gene is named only where the DNA matches it firmly. Size is omitted from some rows. Given values are once, few, many or a class for expanded clones.

clone_size d_call j_call v_call cdr3_nt cdr3_aa
many . TRBJ1-3 TRBV19 TGTGCCAGTAGTATCCCAGGCGTCTCTGGAAACACCATATATTTT CASSIPGVSGNTIYF
. . TRBJ1-5 TRBV7-2 TGTGCCAGCAGATCCGGGACTGGGGGCAATCAGCCCCAGCATTTT CASRSGTGGNQPQHF
. TRBD1 TRBJ2-2 TRBV5-4 TGTGCCAGCAGCTTGGTGGCAGGGGGCAACACCGGGGAGCTGTTTTTT CASSLVAGGNTGELFF
few TRBD2 TRBJ2-1 TRBV11-2 TGTGCCAGCAGCTTAGTTGCTAGCGGGGGCAATGAGCAGTTCTTC CASSLVASGGNEQFF
. TRBD1 TRBJ2-2 TRBV11-3 TGTGCCAGCAGCCCAAGACAGGGGGATACCGGGGAGCTGTTTTTT CASSPRQGDTGELFF
. . TRBJ1-2 TRBV28 TGTGCCAGCAGCCTACCCAATCCTGGCTACACCTTC CASSLPNPGYTF
. . TRBJ1-5 TRBV2 TGTGCCAGCAGTGAACGGTATAGCAATCAGCCCCAGCATTTT CASSERYSNQPQHF
. TRBD1 TRBJ2-5 TRBV2 TGTGCCAGCGCGGGGACAGGGGGAATGGAGACCCAGTACTTC CASAGTGGMETQYF
. . TRBJ1-2 TRBV4-2 TGTGCCAGCAGCCAAGATGTGCCAGGGAATGGCTACACCTTC CASSQDVPGNGYTF
. TRBD1 TRBJ1-5 TRBV30 TGTGCCTGGAGGGGGACAGGGGAACCCAATCAGCCCCAGCATTTT CAWRGTGEPNQPQHF
. . TRBJ1-5 TRBV5-8 TGTGCCAGCAGCTTGGGAACTTCGCCTCAGCCCCAGCATTTT CASSLGTSPQPQHF
. . TRBJ1-2 TRBV24-1 TGTGCCACCTCCCCGAGTAGTTGGGGCAACGGAGGCTACACCTTC CATSPSSWGNGGYTF
. TRBD2 TRBJ2-7 TRBV5-6 TGTGCCAGCAGCCCAAAAAGGCGGGGGGCGCTGGGCGAGCAGTACTTC CASSPKRRGALGEQYF
. . TRBJ1-2 TRBV5-6 TGTGCCAGCAGCTTGGACTGGGGGGGTGGCTACACCTTC CASSLDWGGGYTF
. TRBD2 TRBJ2-2 TRBV19 TGTGCCAGTAGTATAGTGGGAGCGGGGGGGCTCACCGGGGAGCTGTTTTTT CASSIVGAGGLTGELFF
once . TRBJ2-5 TRBV30 TGTGCCTGGAACCCTCCGGGATCCCAAGAGACCCAGTACTTC CAWNPPGSQETQYF
few TRBD2 TRBJ2-5 TRBV10-1 TGCGCCAGCAGCCTCCTGGGGACTAGCGTGTTTCAAGAGACCCAGTACTTC CASSLLGTSVFQETQYF
. . TRBJ2-7 TRBV3-1/TRBV3-2 TGTGCCAGCAGCCAAGATCCCGGCTACGAGCAGTACTTC CASSQDPGYEQYF